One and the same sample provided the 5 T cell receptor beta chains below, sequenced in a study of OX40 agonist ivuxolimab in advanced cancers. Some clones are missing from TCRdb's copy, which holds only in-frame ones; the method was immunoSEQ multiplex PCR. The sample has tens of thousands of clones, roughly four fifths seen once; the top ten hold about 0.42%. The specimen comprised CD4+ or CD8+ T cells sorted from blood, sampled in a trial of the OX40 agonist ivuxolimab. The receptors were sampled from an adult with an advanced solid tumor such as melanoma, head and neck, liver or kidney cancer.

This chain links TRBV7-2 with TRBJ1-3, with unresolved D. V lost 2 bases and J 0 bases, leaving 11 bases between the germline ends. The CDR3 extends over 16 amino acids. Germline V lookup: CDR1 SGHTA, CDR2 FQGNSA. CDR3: CASSLSVSRSGNTIYF. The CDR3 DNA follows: TGTGCCAGCAGCTTAAGTGTCAGCCGCTCTGGAAACACCATATATTTT.

CDR3 in DNA: TGCAGCACCCTCTCCTACAATGAGCAGTTCTTC. Translated, it gives CSTLSYNEQFF. The V call is TRBV29-1, the J call TRBJ2-1; D is ambiguous. Trimming stripped 8 bases from V and 0 bases from J, with 5 bases between. Germline assignment: CDR1 SQVTM and CDR2 ANQGSEA. The CDR3 has 11 residues.

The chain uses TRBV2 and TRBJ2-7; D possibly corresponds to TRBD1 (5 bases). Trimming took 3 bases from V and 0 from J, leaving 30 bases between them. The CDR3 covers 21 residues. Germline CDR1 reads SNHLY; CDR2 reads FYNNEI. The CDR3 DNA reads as TGTGCCAGCAGTGATTTTTTATGGGCGACAGTCGACGGGTCTAGCTCCTACGAGCAGTACGTC. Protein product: CASSDFLWATVDGSSSYEQYV.

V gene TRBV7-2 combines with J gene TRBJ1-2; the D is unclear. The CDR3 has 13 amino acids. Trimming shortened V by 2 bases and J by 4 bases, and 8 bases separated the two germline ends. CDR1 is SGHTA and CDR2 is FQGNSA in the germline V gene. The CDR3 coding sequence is TGTGCCAGCAGCTTACAGGAAATCTATGGCTACACCTTC. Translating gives CASSLQEIYGYTF.

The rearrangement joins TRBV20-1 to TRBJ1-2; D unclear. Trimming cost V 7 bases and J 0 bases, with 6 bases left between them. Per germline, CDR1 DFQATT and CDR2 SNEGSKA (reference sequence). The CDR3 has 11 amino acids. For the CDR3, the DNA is TGCAGTGTCCCAACTAACTATGGCTACACCTTC. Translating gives CSVPTNYGYTF.